The TCR beta chain described here comes from a study of blood T cell repertoires in COVID-19. Overall study context: From the United States, Italy and Spain came samples of acute and convalescent COVID-19. PBMCs, B-cell-depleted T cells, or T cells were the source of the cDNA or gDNA that made up the material.

Original methodology: Nucleated cell counts were estimated from reference gene primer amplification. Profiling relied on immunoSEQ multiplex PCR, and the TCRdb table lists in-frame clones only, not all of them. V, J and clone size reflect that table, while D and trimming were determined from the DNA. This sample has 75,000 to 90,000 clones, with about four fifths found just once. Germline-derived CDR1 and CDR2 are WSHSY and SAAADI. V was clipped by 5 bases and J by 1 base; unmatched bases: 1. The CDR3 runs to 13 residues. The origin of this receptor is a woman between 35 and 50 years old with active or convalescent COVID-19. The genes are TRBV10-2 and TRBJ1-1; TRBD1 aligns across 7 bases. The sequencing input was peripheral blood. This CDR3 is CASSQGGNTEAFF. The DNA of the CDR3 is TGCGCCAGCAGTCAGGGGGGGAACACTGAAGCTTTCTTT.